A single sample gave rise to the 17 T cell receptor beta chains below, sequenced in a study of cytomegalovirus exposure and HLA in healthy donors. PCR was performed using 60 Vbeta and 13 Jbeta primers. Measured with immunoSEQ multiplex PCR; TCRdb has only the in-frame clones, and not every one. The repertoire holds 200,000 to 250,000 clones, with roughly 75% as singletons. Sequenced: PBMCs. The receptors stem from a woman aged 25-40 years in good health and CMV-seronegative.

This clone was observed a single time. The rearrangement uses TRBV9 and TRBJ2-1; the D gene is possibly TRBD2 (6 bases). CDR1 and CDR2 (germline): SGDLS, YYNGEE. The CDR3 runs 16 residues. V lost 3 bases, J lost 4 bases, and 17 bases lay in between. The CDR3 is CASSGSGGAGYNEQFF. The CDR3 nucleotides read TGTGCCAGCAGCGGCTCCGGGGGAGCGGGTTACAATGAGCAGTTCTTC.

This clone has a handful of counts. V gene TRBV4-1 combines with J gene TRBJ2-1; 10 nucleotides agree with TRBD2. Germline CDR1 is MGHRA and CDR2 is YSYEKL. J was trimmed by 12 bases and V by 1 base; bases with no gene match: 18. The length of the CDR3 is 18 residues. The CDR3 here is CASSQGLAGGNRRVWQFF. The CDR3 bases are TGCGCCAGCAGCCAAGGACTAGCGGGTGGCAACCGACGGGTCTGGCAGTTCTTC.

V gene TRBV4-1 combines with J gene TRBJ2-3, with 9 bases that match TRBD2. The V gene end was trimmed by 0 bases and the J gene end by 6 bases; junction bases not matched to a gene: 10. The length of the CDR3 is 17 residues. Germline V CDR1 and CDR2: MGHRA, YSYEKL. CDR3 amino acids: CASSQDWAGGRHDTQYF. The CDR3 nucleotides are TGCGCCAGCAGCCAAGATTGGGCGGGGGGGCGACATGATACGCAGTATTTT.

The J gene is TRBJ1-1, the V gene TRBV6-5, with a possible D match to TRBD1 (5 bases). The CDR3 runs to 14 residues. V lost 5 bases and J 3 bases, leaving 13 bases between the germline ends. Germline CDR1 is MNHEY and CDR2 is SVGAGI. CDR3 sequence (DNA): TGTGCCAGCAGTGAAACAAGGGGTGACACTGAAGCTTTCTTT. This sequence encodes CASSETRGDTEAFF.

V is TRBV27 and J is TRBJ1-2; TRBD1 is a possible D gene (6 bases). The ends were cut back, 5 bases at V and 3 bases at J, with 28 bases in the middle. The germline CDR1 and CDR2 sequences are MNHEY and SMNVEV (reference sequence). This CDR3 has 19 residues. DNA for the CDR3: TGTGCCAGCAGTCCCGACACCTATGGCGGGTTGGGACAAGACTATGGCTACACCTTC. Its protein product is CASSPDTYGGLGQDYGYTF.

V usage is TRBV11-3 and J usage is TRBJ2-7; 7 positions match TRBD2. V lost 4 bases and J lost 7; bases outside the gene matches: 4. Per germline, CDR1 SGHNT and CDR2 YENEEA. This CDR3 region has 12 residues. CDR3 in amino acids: CASSWEGREQYF. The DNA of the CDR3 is TGTGCCAGCAGCTGGGAGGGGCGGGAGCAGTACTTC.

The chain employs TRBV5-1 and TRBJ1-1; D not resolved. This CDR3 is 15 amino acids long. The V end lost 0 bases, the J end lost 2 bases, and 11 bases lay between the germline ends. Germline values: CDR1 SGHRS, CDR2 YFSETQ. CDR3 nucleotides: TGCGCCAGCAGCTTGGGGCACCAGGTCAACACTGAAGCTTTCTTT. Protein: CASSLGHQVNTEAFF.

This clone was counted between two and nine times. CDR3 amino acids: CAWTAGVYGYTF. CDR3 nucleotides: TGTGCCTGGACAGCAGGGGTCTATGGCTACACCTTC. This chain connects TRBV30 to TRBJ1-2; maybe TRBD1 (6 bases). Between the trimmed V and J ends, which lost 4 bases and 4 bases, there was a span of 10 bases. CDR1 GTSNPN and CDR2 SVGIG come from the germline V gene (reference sequence). The length of the CDR3 is 12 residues. The full variable domain, with the rest looked up from reference TRBV30 and TRBJ1-2, is SQTIHQWPATLVQPVGSPLSLECTVEGTSNPNLYWYRQAAGRGLQLLFYSVGIGQISSEVPQNLSASRPQDRQFILSSKKLLLSDSGFYLCAWTAGVYGYTFGSGTRLTVV.

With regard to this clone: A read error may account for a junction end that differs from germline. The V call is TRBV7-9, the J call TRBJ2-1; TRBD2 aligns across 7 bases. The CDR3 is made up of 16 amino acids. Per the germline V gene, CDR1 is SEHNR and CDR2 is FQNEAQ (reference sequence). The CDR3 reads CSSSLGDLAVVDEQFF. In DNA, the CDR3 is TGTTCCAGCAGCTTAGGGGATCTAGCGGTGGTGGATGAGCAGTTCTTC.

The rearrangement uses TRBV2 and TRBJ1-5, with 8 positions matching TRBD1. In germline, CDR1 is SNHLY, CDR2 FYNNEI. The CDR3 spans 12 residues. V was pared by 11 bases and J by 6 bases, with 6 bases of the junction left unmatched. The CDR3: CAAGGGGQPQHF. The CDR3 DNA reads TGTGCCGCAGGGGGCGGCGGTCAGCCCCAGCATTTT.

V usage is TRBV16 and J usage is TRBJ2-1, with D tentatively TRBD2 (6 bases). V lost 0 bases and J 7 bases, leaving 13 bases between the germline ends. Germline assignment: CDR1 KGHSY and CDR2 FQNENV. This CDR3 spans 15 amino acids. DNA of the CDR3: TGTGCCAGCAGCCAATCTGGTCGGGGGAGGAATGAGCAGTTCTTC. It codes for CASSQSGRGRNEQFF.

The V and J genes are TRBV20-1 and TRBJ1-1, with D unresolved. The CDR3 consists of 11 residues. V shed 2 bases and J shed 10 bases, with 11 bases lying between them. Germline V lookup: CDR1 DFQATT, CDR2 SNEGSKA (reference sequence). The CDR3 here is CSARRAAGAFF. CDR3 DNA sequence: TGCAGTGCTAGACGGGCCGCGGGAGCTTTCTTT.

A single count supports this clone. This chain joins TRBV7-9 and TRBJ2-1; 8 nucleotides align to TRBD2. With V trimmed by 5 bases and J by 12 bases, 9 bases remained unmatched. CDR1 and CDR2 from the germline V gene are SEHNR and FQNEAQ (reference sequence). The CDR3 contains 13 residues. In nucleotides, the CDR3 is TGTGCCAGCAGCACCGGGGGGGGGCTCTCGCAGTTCTTC. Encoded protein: CASSTGGGLSQFF.

The CDR3 nucleotides are TGTGCCAGCAGCTTAGAAGCGGGGGGGCAAGATACGCAGTATTTT. Protein: CASSLEAGGQDTQYF. The chain is built from TRBV7-6 and TRBJ2-3, with 10 positions matching TRBD2. Germline CDR1 reads SGHVS; CDR2 reads FNYEAQ. V shed 1 base and J 5 bases; nucleotides not matched to a gene: 3. CDR3 size: 15 residues.

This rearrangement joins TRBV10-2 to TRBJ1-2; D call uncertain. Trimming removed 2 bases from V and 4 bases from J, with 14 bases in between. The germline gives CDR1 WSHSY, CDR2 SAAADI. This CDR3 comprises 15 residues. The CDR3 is CASSEQQTEAYGYTF. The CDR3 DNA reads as TGCGCCAGCAGTGAGCAACAGACCGAAGCCTATGGCTACACCTTC.

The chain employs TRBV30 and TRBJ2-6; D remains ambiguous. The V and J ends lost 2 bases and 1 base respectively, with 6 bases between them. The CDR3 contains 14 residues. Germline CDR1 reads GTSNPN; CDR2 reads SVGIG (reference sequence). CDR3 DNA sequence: TGTGCCTGGAGTTACGGGTCTGGGGCCAACGTCCTGACTTTC. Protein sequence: CAWSYGSGANVLTF.

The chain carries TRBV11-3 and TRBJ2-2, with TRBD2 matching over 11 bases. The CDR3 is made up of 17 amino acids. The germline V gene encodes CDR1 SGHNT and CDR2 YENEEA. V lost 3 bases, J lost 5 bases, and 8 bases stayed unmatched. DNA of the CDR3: TGTGCCAGCAGCTTCCCGCTAGCGGGAGGTGGTACCGGGGAGCTGTTTTTT. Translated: CASSFPLAGGGTGELFF.